This is a list of T cell receptor beta chains from one sample in a study of Ad26.COV2.S vaccination and SARS-CoV-2 variants. Measured with immunoSEQ multiplex PCR; TCRdb has only the in-frame clones, and not every one. The profile shows 440,000 or so clones, roughly 87% of them singletons. The specimen comprised peripheral blood, sampled in a trial of Ad26.COV2.S vaccine versus placebo. The receptors were gathered from a person between 18 and 60 years old who received the Ad26.COV2.S COVID-19 vaccine or a placebo. Both conserved end residues are part of each CDR3. D genes are given only for firm matches. Some rows mark clone size as missing; the rest say once, few, many or name a class of expanded clone.

cdr3_aa cdr3_nt v_call d_call j_call clone_size
CASSFFDLQVTGELFF TGTGCCAGCAGTTTTTTTGACCTGCAGGTTACCGGGGAGCTGTTTTTT TRBV7-6 - TRBJ2-2 -
CASSPRGGQGAYEQYF TGTGCCAGCAGCCCGAGAGGCGGACAGGGGGCTTACGAGCAGTACTTC TRBV9 TRBD1 TRBJ2-7 once
CASSLDPNQPQHF TGTGCCAGCAGCTTAGACCCCAATCAGCCCCAGCATTTT TRBV7-9 - TRBJ1-5 -
CASSLVLGSAQYF TGTGCCAGCAGTTTAGTCCTGGGATCGGCCCAGTACTTC TRBV12-3/TRBV12-4 - TRBJ2-5 -
CASRLDSQETQYF TGTGCCAGCAGGTTGGACAGCCAAGAGACCCAGTACTTC TRBV2 - TRBJ2-5 -
CASERRGSYNEQFF TGTGCCAGCGAAAGACGGGGGTCCTACAATGAGCAGTTCTTC TRBV2 - TRBJ2-1 -
CASSPDRDTQYF TGTGCCAGCAGCCCCGATAGGGATACGCAGTATTTT TRBV7-3 - TRBJ2-3 once
CASSLGGSTETQYF TGTGCCAGCAGCTTAGGGGGGAGCACGGAGACCCAGTACTTC TRBV7-2 - TRBJ2-5 -
CASSGVSYEQYF TGTGCCAGCAGTGGAGTCTCATACGAGCAGTACTTC TRBV2 - TRBJ2-7 -
CASSTGTYQETQYF TGTGCCAGCAGTACCGGGACTTACCAAGAGACCCAGTACTTC TRBV2 - TRBJ2-5 -
CASSATGKGGQPQHF TGTGCCAGCAGCGCCACGGGGAAGGGGGGTCAGCCCCAGCATTTT TRBV5-8 - TRBJ1-5 -
CASSLLIELAGGNEQFF TGTGCCAGCAGCTTACTCATCGAACTAGCGGGAGGTAATGAGCAGTTCTTC TRBV7-2 TRBD2 TRBJ2-1 -
CASSPQKGGTDTQYF TGTGCCAGCAGCCCCCAGAAGGGGGGCACAGATACGCAGTATTTT TRBV7-6 - TRBJ2-3 -
CASSLGPGGETETQYF TGTGCCAGCAGCTTAGGCCCGGGCGGGGAGACAGAGACCCAGTACTTC TRBV11-2 - TRBJ2-5 -
CASSLVGTDTQYF TGTGCCAGCAGCTTGGTGGGCACAGATACGCAGTATTTT TRBV5-6 - TRBJ2-3 -
CASRGDGSNQPQHF TGTGCCAGCAGGGGCGACGGTTCCAATCAGCCCCAGCATTTT TRBV25-1 - TRBJ1-5 -
CASSVATESTGGGETQYF TGTGCCAGCAGCGTAGCTACGGAGTCGACAGGGGGCGGTGAGACCCAGTACTTC TRBV9 TRBD1 TRBJ2-5 once
CASSLGQATDTQYF TGTGCCAGCAGCCTTGGACAGGCGACAGATACGCAGTATTTT TRBV4-2 TRBD1 TRBJ2-3 -
CASTIAGEDIQYF TGTGCCAGCACGATAGCGGGAGAGGACATTCAGTACTTC TRBV25-1 TRBD2 TRBJ2-4 -
CASIPGRASYEQYF TGTGCCAGCATTCCGGGCCGCGCCTCCTACGAGCAGTACTTC TRBV28 - TRBJ2-7 -
CASSSGTGATYNEQFF TGTGCCAGCAGCTCCGGGACAGGGGCAACCTACAATGAGCAGTTCTTC TRBV9 TRBD1 TRBJ2-1 -
CASIPTGTYNEQFF TGTGCCAGCATTCCGACAGGGACCTACAATGAGCAGTTCTTC TRBV2 TRBD1 TRBJ2-1 -
CASSQAGLAGLNTGELFF TGCGCCAGCAGCCAAGCCGGACTAGCGGGACTGAACACCGGGGAGCTGTTTTTT TRBV4-3 TRBD2 TRBJ2-2 -
CASSPPRLAGGLDTQYF TGTGCCAGCAGTCCCCCCAGACTAGCGGGAGGACTAGATACGCAGTATTTT TRBV28 TRBD2 TRBJ2-3 -
CASSSDRVGNEQFF TGTGCCAGCAGCTCGGACAGGGTCGGAAATGAGCAGTTCTTC TRBV7-9 TRBD1 TRBJ2-1 -
CASSLWETQYF TGTGCCAGCAGCTTGTGGGAGACCCAGTACTTC TRBV5-6 - TRBJ2-5 -
CASRGGGTLNTEAFF TGTGCCAGTAGGGGCGGAGGGACGTTGAACACTGAAGCTTTCTTT TRBV19 - TRBJ1-1 few
CASSLGDRTSGFETQYF TGTGCCAGCAGCTTAGGGGACCGGACTAGCGGGTTTGAGACCCAGTACTTC TRBV11-2 TRBD2 TRBJ2-5 -
CASRDRGQETQYF TGCGCCAGCAGGGACAGGGGGCAAGAGACCCAGTACTTC TRBV10-1 TRBD1 TRBJ2-5 few
CASSVGGLAGVSVTGELFF TGTGCCAGCAGCGTAGGGGGACTAGCGGGAGTCTCAGTCACCGGGGAGCTGTTTTTT TRBV9 TRBD2 TRBJ2-2 -
CASSSQRGSYNEQFF TGTGCCAGCAGCTCACAGAGGGGCTCCTACAATGAGCAGTTCTTC TRBV7-2 - TRBJ2-1 -
CASSWPTRPRGQPQHF TGTGCCAGCAGCTGGCCCACGCGGCCCAGAGGCCAGCCCCAGCATTTT TRBV6-2/TRBV6-3 - TRBJ1-5 -
CASRTGGDIQYF TGTGCCAGTAGGACAGGGGGTGACATTCAGTACTTC TRBV6-6 TRBD1 TRBJ2-4 -
CASSHLGRDPGTDTQYF TGCGCCAGCAGCCACCTCGGAAGGGATCCCGGTACAGATACGCAGTATTTT TRBV4-1 - TRBJ2-3 once
CASSGTGINYGYTF TGTGCCAGCAGCGGGACAGGGATAAACTATGGCTACACCTTC TRBV28 TRBD1 TRBJ1-2 -
CASSQTENTEAFF TGTGCCAGCAGCCAAACAGAGAACACTGAAGCTTTCTTT TRBV3-1/TRBV3-2 - TRBJ1-1 -
CASSFYLVNQPQHF TGTGCCAGCAGTTTCTATCTAGTAAATCAGCCCCAGCATTTT TRBV28 - TRBJ1-5 -
CSARVPEQYF TGCAGTGCTAGAGTACCCGAGCAGTACTTC TRBV20-1 - TRBJ2-7 once
CASSSLTGFGNQPQHF TGTGCCAGCAGTTCACTAACAGGGTTCGGCAATCAGCCCCAGCATTTT TRBV28 - TRBJ1-5 -
CASSLGGGGAQEKLFF TGTGCCAGCAGCTTAGGGGGCGGGGGCGCGCAGGAAAAACTGTTTTTT TRBV7-9 - TRBJ1-4 -
CATSDAGREDEQFF TGTGCCACCAGTGATGCGGGCAGGGAGGATGAGCAGTTCTTC TRBV24-1 - TRBJ2-1 -
CASSLEAEGVDEQFF TGTGCCAGCAGTTTGGAAGCGGAGGGGGTCGATGAGCAGTTCTTC TRBV2 - TRBJ2-1 -
CASSPYDRAYEQYF TGCGCCAGCAGCCCCTACGACAGGGCCTACGAGCAGTACTTC TRBV5-1 TRBD1 TRBJ2-7 -
CASSRDDSLHF TGTGCCAGCAGTCGGGACGACAGCCTCCACTTT TRBV6-2/TRBV6-3 - TRBJ1-6 -
CASSGRRSTNEKLFF TGTGCCAGTAGTGGAAGACGGTCAACTAATGAAAAACTGTTTTTT TRBV19 - TRBJ1-4 -
CASSATTGGVGKLFF TGTGCCAGCAGTGCAACGACAGGGGGCGTCGGAAAACTGTTTTTT TRBV28 TRBD1 TRBJ1-4 -